This T cell receptor beta chain was observed in a study of cytomegalovirus exposure and HLA in healthy donors. Produced via immunoSEQ multiplex PCR; TCRdb's table is partial and in-frame only. The sample records roughly 80,000 clones, 94% being singletons. CDR1 MDHEN and CDR2 SYDVKM come from the germline V gene. V lost 3 bases and J lost 1, with 9 bases in between. The CDR3 extends over 14 amino acids. Sequencing was performed on PBMCs. This TCR derives from a woman aged 18-29 years in good health and CMV-seropositive. This chain connects TRBV28 to TRBJ1-1, with TRBD1 as a possible D gene (6 bases). CDR3 residues: CASSFTGWNTEAFF. CDR3 in DNA: TGTGCCAGCAGTTTCACAGGGTGGAACACTGAAGCTTTCTTT.